The 13 T cell receptor beta chains below were found in one sample sequenced in a study of cytomegalovirus exposure and HLA in healthy donors. Generated by immunoSEQ multiplex PCR, the TCRdb table keeps only in-frame clones and is missing some. This table holds 170,000 or so clones, 85% found once. Sequenced input: PBMCs. Every receptor here comes from a man between 18 and 29 years old in good health and CMV-seropositive.

The chain combines TRBV28 with TRBJ2-1; 15 bases are shared with TRBD2. The CDR3 contains 17 residues. With 2 bases clipped from V and 7 bases from J, the junction kept 6 bases outside the gene matches. Germline CDR1 and CDR2: MDHEN and SYDVKM. CDR3 residues: CASSLPGTSGRKNEQFF. DNA for the CDR3: TGTGCCAGCAGTTTACCGGGGACTAGCGGGAGGAAAAATGAGCAGTTCTTC.

The V and J genes are TRBV14 and TRBJ2-7; the D gene is possibly TRBD1 (6 bases). Looked up from germline, CDR1 is SGHDN and CDR2 is FVKESK. CDR3 length equals 13 residues. Trimming left V 1 base short and J 3 bases short, with 7 bases between. CDR3 nucleotides: TGTGCCAGCAGCCAAGGGGGACACTACGAGCAGTACTTC. Translation: CASSQGGHYEQYF.

The chain links TRBV7-2 to TRBJ1-1, with 7 bases that match TRBD1. Per the germline V gene, CDR1 is SGHTA and CDR2 is FQGNSA. This CDR3 region has 13 residues. Losses at the gene ends were 6 bases for V and 3 bases for J; bases not matched to a gene: 4. This CDR3 is CASSKQGYTEAFF. Here the CDR3 DNA reads TGTGCCAGCAGTAAACAGGGGTACACTGAAGCTTTCTTT.

This clone was picked up a small number of times. This chain connects TRBV18 to TRBJ2-7; D possibly corresponds to TRBD1 (6 bases). V was cut by 4 bases and J by 2 bases, with 9 bases left in between. The germline V gene encodes CDR1 KGHSH and CDR2 LQKENI. The CDR3 extends over 13 amino acids. The CDR3 sequence is CASSRDMTYEQYF. As DNA, the CDR3 is TGTGCCAGCTCACGGGACATGACCTACGAGCAGTACTTC. Full variable domain (missing parts from reference TRBV18 and TRBJ2-7): NAGVMQNPRHLVRRRGQEARLRCSPMKGHSHVYWYRQLPEEGLKFMVYLQKENIIDESGMPKERFSAEFPKEGPSILRIQQVVRGDSAAYFCASSRDMTYEQYFGPGTRLTVT.

The chain couples TRBV6-6 to TRBJ2-7; D might be TRBD1 (6 bases). Trimming pared 8 bases from V and 5 bases from J, leaving 13 bases between. CDR3 size: 12 residues. CDR1 MNHNY and CDR2 SVGAGI come from the germline V gene (reference sequence). CDR3 amino acids: CASGEHRDEQYF. As DNA, the CDR3 is TGTGCCAGCGGGGAGCACAGGGACGAGCAGTACTTC.

The V and J genes are TRBV27 and TRBJ2-5, with TRBD2 matching 16 bases. The germline V gene encodes CDR1 MNHEY and CDR2 SMNVEV (reference sequence). The V and J ends lost 1 base and 7 bases, in that order; junction bases with no gene match: 9. The CDR3 has 18 amino acids. CDR3 nucleotides: TGTGCCAGCAGTTTATACTCCGGGACTAGCGGGGGGGCCGCGACCCAGTACTTC. This encodes CASSLYSGTSGGAATQYF.

The genes are TRBV29-1 and TRBJ2-1, with D tentatively TRBD2 (6 bases). With 7 bases removed from V and 6 bases from J, the gap between germline ends came to 13 bases. Per the germline V gene, CDR1 is SQVTM and CDR2 is ANQGSEA. The CDR3 has 12 amino acids. CDR3 protein: CSGAGWSNEQFF. The CDR3 bases are TGCAGCGGTGCGGGATGGAGCAATGAGCAGTTCTTC.

The chain recombines TRBV9 with TRBJ1-2, with 8 nucleotides matching TRBD1. The ends lost 4 bases at V and 4 bases at J; junction bases unmatched: 12. This CDR3 comprises 16 residues. The germline V gene has CDR1 SGDLS and CDR2 YYNGEE. The CDR3 sequence is CASSPGTGRDSYGYTF. DNA of the CDR3: TGTGCCAGCAGCCCCGGGACAGGACGCGACAGCTATGGCTACACCTTC. The whole variable domain, filled in from reference TRBV9 and TRBJ1-2, reads DSGVTQTPKHLITATGQRVTLRCSPRSGDLSVYWYQQSLDQGLQFLIQYYNGEERAKGNILERFSAQQFPDLHSELNLSSLELGDSALYFCASSPGTGRDSYGYTFGSGTRLTVV.

J is TRBJ2-7 and V is TRBV28; TRBD1 matches at 8 bases. V was clipped by 7 bases and J by 2 bases; unmatched bases: 7. CDR3 length equals 14 residues. Germline V gene lookup returns CDR1 MDHEN and CDR2 SYDVKM. CDR3 nucleotides: TGTGCCAGCACCGGAGAGGGACAGGCCTACGAGCAGTACTTC. It encodes CASTGEGQAYEQYF.

CDR3 sequence reads: CASSRTSGTTDTQYF. The DNA for the CDR3 is TGTGCCAGCAGCCGGACTAGCGGGACCACAGATACGCAGTATTTT. The J gene is TRBJ2-3, the V gene TRBV13; 12 nucleotides align to TRBD2. V gave up 5 bases and J gave up 2 bases; unmatched junction bases: 2. Germline V gene lookup returns CDR1 PRHDT and CDR2 FYEKMQ (reference sequence). This CDR3 is 15 amino acids long.

In nucleotides, the CDR3 is TGCGCCAGCAGCCAATTTGGAGCGGGGGGGAACACCGGGGAGCTGTTTTTT. Amino acid sequence: CASSQFGAGGNTGELFF. The rearrangement joins TRBV4-1 to TRBJ2-2; 9 bases line up with TRBD2. Germline loops: CDR1 MGHRA, CDR2 YSYEKL. CDR3 length: 17 amino acids. J was trimmed by 1 base and V by 2 bases; bases with no gene match: 5.

The count of this clone is one. This chain connects TRBV5-4 to TRBJ2-1; 14 bases map to TRBD2. This CDR3 contains 17 residues. Trimming cost V 4 bases and J 4 bases; bases outside gene matches: 7. CDR1 is SGHNT, CDR2 YYREEE, per germline (reference sequence). The CDR3 sequence: CASSPGLAGGLYNEQFF. DNA for the CDR3: TGTGCCAGCAGCCCCGGACTAGCGGGGGGACTTTACAATGAGCAGTTCTTC.

The chain couples TRBV6-1 to TRBJ1-1, with D unresolved. With 1 base removed from V and 5 bases from J, the gap between germline ends came to 8 bases. The CDR3 is 13 residues long. Germline values: CDR1 MNHNS, CDR2 SASEGT. In DNA form, the CDR3 reads TGTGCCAGCAGTGAAGTGGAGCCGACTGAAGCTTTCTTT. It translates to CASSEVEPTEAFF.